This T cell receptor (beta chain) was recovered during a study of cytomegalovirus exposure and HLA in healthy donors. Study context: The same platform used for the 666 first-cohort repertoires was also used for the 100 to 150 validation repertoires, as a later analysis reported.

The assay was immunoSEQ multiplex PCR, and TCRdb's table has in-frame clones only and misses some. This table has roughly 130,000 clones, roughly 89% appearing once. V lost 2 bases to trimming and J lost 5 bases, with 7 bases between them. Germline V lookup: CDR1 ENHRY, CDR2 SYGVKD. CDR3 length equals 13 residues. This clonotype was sampled from a man aged 30 to 45 in good health and CMV-seronegative. Sample: PBMCs. The chain employs TRBV10-3 and TRBJ1-5; D remains unclear. The CDR3 is CAISETSDQPQHF. The DNA for the CDR3 is TGTGCCATCAGTGAGACCAGTGATCAGCCCCAGCATTTT.